One and the same sample provided the 18 T cell receptor beta chains below, sequenced in a study of CD8 T cells in ankylosing spondylitis. TCRdb re-called the 5' RACE reads through MiXCR, storing one row per CDR3 protein. This sample carries a few hundred thousand distinct CDR3 sequences, roughly a sixth of them seen once, and the ten largest clones take 0.85% to 1.3%. Study-wide results and caveats: Seemingly characteristic of ankylosing spondylitis blood was a TCR beta motif consisting of eight highly homologous variants.

Their cognate antigens are unknown. The source material was blood, either unsorted or a sorted T cell fraction (not recorded which). The receptors here all came from a male donor with ankylosing spondylitis.

This clonotype turned up a few times. The chain uses TRBV11-2 and TRBJ2-5; no firm D call. V lost 6 bases and J lost 4, with 9 bases in between. The CDR3 has 12 amino acids. Germline-derived CDR1 and CDR2 are SGHAT and FQNNGV. The CDR3 spells CASRPVVETQYF. In nucleotides, the CDR3 is TGTGCCAGCAGGCCGGTAGTAGAGACCCAGTACTTC. Drawing the rest from reference TRBV11-2 and TRBJ2-5, the complete variable domain is EAGVAQSPRYKIIEKRQSVAFWCNPISGHATLYWYQQILGQGPKLLIQFQNNGVVDDSQLPKDRFSAERLKGVDSTLKIQPAKLEDSAVYLCASRPVVETQYFGPGTRLLVL.

The chain employs TRBV6-1 and TRBJ1-5, with a possible D match to TRBD1 (5 bases). Germline V CDR1 and CDR2: MNHNS, SASEGT. The germline V and J ends were trimmed by 6 bases and 1 base, with 7 bases remaining between them. CDR3 length equals 13 residues. Written as DNA, the CDR3 is TGTGCCAGCAGGGACATCAGCAATCAGCCCCAGCATTTT. Translation gives CASRDISNQPQHF.

The V and J genes are TRBV20-1 and TRBJ2-7, with 8 positions matching TRBD1. CDR1 and CDR2 (germline): DFQATT, SNEGSKA (reference sequence). This CDR3 has 13 residues. Trimming took 6 bases from V and 6 from J; bases not matched to a gene: 10. The CDR3 reads CSASPRGLPEQYF. CDR3 coding DNA: TGCAGTGCCAGCCCCAGGGGGCTTCCCGAGCAGTACTTC.

This clonotype showed up just a few times. The CDR3 reads CASRAQGVGEQFF. The CDR3 DNA reads TGTGCCAGCAGGGCTCAAGGGGTCGGTGAGCAGTTCTTC. The chain joins TRBV6-1 to TRBJ2-1, with a possible D match to TRBD1 (5 bases). Trimming pared 6 bases from V and 9 bases from J, leaving 15 bases between. The CDR3 contains 13 residues. Germline V CDR1 and CDR2: MNHNS, SASEGT.

The chain employs TRBV5-1 and TRBJ2-7; weak D call: TRBD2 (6 bases). The germline V and J ends were trimmed by 4 bases and 3 bases, with 14 bases remaining between them. The CDR3 runs 14 residues. Germline lookup yields CDR1 SGHRS and CDR2 YFSETQ. The CDR3 here is CASSASGTFYEQYF. CDR3 bases: TGCGCCAGCAGCGCGTCAGGGACTTTCTACGAGCAGTACTTC. The full variable domain, completed using reference TRBV5-1 and TRBJ2-7, is KAGVTQTPRYLIKTRGQQVTLSCSPISGHRSVSWYQQTPGQGLQFLFEYFSETQRNKGNFPGRFSGRQFSNSRSEMNVSTLELGDSALYLCASSASGTFYEQYFGPGTRLTVT.

In this sample, this clonotype turned up many times. This chain joins TRBV20-1 and TRBJ1-5; TRBD1 matches at 9 bases. From germline, CDR1 is DFQATT and CDR2 SNEGSKA (reference sequence). The CDR3 is 15 amino acids. V shed 1 base, J shed 0 bases, and the junction held 1 base outside the gene matches. CDR3 protein: CSARGTGVSNQPQHF. The CDR3 DNA sequence: TGCAGTGCTAGAGGGACAGGGGTTAGCAATCAGCCCCAGCATTTT.

This clonotype has a handful of counts. This chain connects TRBV4-3 to TRBJ1-6; D may be TRBD1 (6 bases). V lost 4 bases, J lost 6 bases, and 13 bases lay in between. Germline values: CDR1 LGHNA, CDR2 YSLEER. The CDR3 totals 15 residues. The CDR3 nucleotides read TGCGCCAGCAGCCCCAAAGGGGGTAGTAATTCACCCCTCCACTTT. It translates to CASSPKGGSNSPLHF.

This clonotype was counted many times. The CDR3 nucleotides are TGTGCCAGCAGCTTAGGTGGGGATATATTCGGGCAGTTCTTC. Its translation is CASSLGGDIFGQFF. The genes are TRBV7-2 and TRBJ2-1; D gene unclear. The CDR3 covers 14 residues. The V and J ends lost 1 base and 12 bases respectively, with 16 bases between them. Germline CDR1 and CDR2: SGHTA and FQGNSA.

The gene calls are TRBV27 and TRBJ1-1; 9 positions agree with TRBD1. V shed 6 bases and J 2 bases; nucleotides not matched to a gene: 4. In germline, CDR1 is MNHEY, CDR2 SMNVEV (reference sequence). The CDR3 length is 14 residues. CDR3 in amino acids: CASRGTGRNTEAFF. The DNA for the CDR3 is TGTGCCAGCAGGGGGACAGGGCGTAACACTGAAGCTTTCTTT.

This CDR3 reads CSASPGPSSGANVLTF. The DNA of the CDR3 is TGCAGTGCTAGTCCAGGCCCGAGCTCTGGGGCCAACGTCCTGACTTTC. This rearrangement joins TRBV20-1 to TRBJ2-6, with no clear D. V was pared by 3 bases and J by 0 bases, with 12 bases between. The CDR3 is 16 amino acids. Germline V gene sequence: CDR1 DFQATT, CDR2 SNEGSKA (reference sequence).

The chain carries TRBV6-2 or TRBV6-3 and TRBJ1-2; 10 bases line up with TRBD1. Germline CDR1 reads MNHEY; CDR2 reads SVGEGT. Trimming removed 8 bases from V and 2 bases from J; junction bases left unmatched: 8. The CDR3 is made up of 15 amino acids. CDR3 nucleotides: TGTGCCAGCCTAACCCGGACAGGGGGAAACTATGGCTACACCTTC. Translation: CASLTRTGGNYGYTF.

This clonotype showed up just a few times. The V call is TRBV4-1, the J call TRBJ2-2, with 7 nucleotides matching TRBD2. The germline V gene has CDR1 MGHRA and CDR2 YSYEKL. This CDR3 region has 16 residues. V gave up 5 bases and J gave up 5 bases; unmatched junction bases: 11. For the CDR3, the DNA is TGCGCCAGCAGCGCGCGGGACTACCAAATAACCGGGGAGCTGTTTTTT. It yields the protein CASSARDYQITGELFF.

Ten or more counts support this clonotype. The chain uses TRBV24-1 and TRBJ2-5; possible D gene TRBD2, 5 bases. Germline assignment: CDR1 KGHDR and CDR2 SFDVKD. This CDR3 is built from 13 residues. Trimming stripped 5 bases from V and 10 bases from J, with 16 bases between. This CDR3 is CATSARGPEIQYF. CDR3 bases: TGTGCCACCAGTGCGAGAGGGCCGGAAATCCAGTACTTC.

This clonotype was detected only a few times. V is TRBV15 and J is TRBJ2-7; D is perhaps TRBD2 (5 bases). The CDR3 is 12 residues long. Germline V gene lookup returns CDR1 LNHNV and CDR2 YYDKDF (reference sequence). The V end lost 3 bases, the J end lost 6 bases, and 9 bases lay between the germline ends. The CDR3 DNA reads TGTGCCACCAGCAGGGAGGTCGGCGAGCAGTACTTC. Its protein product is CATSREVGEQYF.

V usage is TRBV12-3 or TRBV12-4 and J usage is TRBJ2-3; unclear D gene. V gave up 6 bases and J gave up 3 bases, with 10 bases separating them. The CDR3 runs 13 residues. The CDR3 here is CASSQSETDTQYF. The DNA for the CDR3 is TGTGCCAGCAGCCAATCCGAAACAGATACGCAGTATTTT.

This clonotype occurred a few times. The chain recombines TRBV5-1 with TRBJ2-7; no clear D. The germline V and J ends were trimmed by 1 base and 4 bases, with 9 bases remaining between them. The germline CDR1 and CDR2 sequences are SGHRS and YFSETQ. CDR3 length: 13 residues. CDR3: CASSLNTGYEQYF. The CDR3 DNA is TGCGCCAGCAGCTTGAACACCGGATACGAGCAGTACTTC.

The sample holds many counts of this clonotype. This sequence joins TRBV7-9 and TRBJ1-3; no reliable D call. The CDR3 runs 14 residues. The V gene lost 5 bases and the J gene lost 0 bases, with 8 bases spanning the gap. Germline-derived CDR1 and CDR2 are SEHNR and FQNEAQ (reference sequence). CDR3: CASSPDGSGNTIYF. CDR3 DNA: TGTGCCAGCAGCCCTGACGGCTCTGGAAACACCATATATTTT. Based on the CDR3 plus reference TRBV7-9 and TRBJ1-3, the full variable domain is DTGVSQNPRHKITKRGQNVTFRCDPISEHNRLYWYRQTLGQGPEFLTYFQNEAQLEKSRLLSDRFSAERPKGSFSTLEIQRTEQGDSAMYLCASSPDGSGNTIYFGEGSWLTVV.

This clonotype was counted a few times. The chain recombines TRBV6-1 with TRBJ1-1; 7 bases line up with TRBD1. The CDR3 contains 16 residues. Germline loops: CDR1 MNHNS, CDR2 SASEGT. V shed 7 bases and J 1 base; nucleotides not matched to a gene: 12. The CDR3 DNA is TGTGCCAGCACCGACAGGGCCGGTAGGGCGAACACTGAAGCTTTCTTT. Translation gives CASTDRAGRANTEAFF.